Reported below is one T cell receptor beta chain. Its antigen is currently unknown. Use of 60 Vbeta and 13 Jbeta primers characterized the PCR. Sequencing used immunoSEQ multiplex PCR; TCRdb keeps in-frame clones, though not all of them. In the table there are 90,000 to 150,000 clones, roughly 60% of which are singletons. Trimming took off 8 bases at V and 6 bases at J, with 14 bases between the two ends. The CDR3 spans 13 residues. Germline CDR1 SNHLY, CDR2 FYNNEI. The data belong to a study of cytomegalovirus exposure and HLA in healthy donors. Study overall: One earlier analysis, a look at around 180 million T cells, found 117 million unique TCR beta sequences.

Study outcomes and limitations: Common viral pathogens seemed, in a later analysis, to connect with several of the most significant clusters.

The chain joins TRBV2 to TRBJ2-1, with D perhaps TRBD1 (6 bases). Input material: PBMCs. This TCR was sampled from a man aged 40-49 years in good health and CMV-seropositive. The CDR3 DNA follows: TGTGCCAGCGGGCCCCAGGGGAGCAATGAGCAGTTCTTC. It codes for CASGPQGSNEQFF.